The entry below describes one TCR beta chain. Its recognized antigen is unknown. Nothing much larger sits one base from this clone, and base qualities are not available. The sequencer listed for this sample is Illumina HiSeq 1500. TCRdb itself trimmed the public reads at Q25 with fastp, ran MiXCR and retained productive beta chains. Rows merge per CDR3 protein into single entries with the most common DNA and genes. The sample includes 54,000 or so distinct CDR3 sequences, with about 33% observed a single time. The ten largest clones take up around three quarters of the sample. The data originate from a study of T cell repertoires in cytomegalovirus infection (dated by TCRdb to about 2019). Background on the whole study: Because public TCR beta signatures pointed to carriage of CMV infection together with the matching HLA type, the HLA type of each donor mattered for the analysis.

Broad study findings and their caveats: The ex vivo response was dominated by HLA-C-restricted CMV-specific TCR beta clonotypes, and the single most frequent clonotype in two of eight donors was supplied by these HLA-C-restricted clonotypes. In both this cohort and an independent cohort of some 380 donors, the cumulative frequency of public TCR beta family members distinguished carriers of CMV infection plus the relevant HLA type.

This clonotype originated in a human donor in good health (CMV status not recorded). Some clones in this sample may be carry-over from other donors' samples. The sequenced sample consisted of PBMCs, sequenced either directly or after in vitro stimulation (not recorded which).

CDR3 reads: CASSQGRGYGKNIQYF. The bases are TGCGCCAGCAGCCAAGGCAGGGGTTATGGCAAAAACATTCAGTACTTC. The chain is assembled from TRBV4-1 and TRBJ2-4; D gene: possibly TRBD1, on 6 matching bases. At the junction V is shortened by 1 base and J by 3 bases, with 13 bases in between. CDR1 and CDR2 are read off the germline V gene as MGHRA and YSYEKL. Including the terminal cysteine and phenylalanine, the CDR3 comprises 16 residues. Just the 48-base CDR3 DNA is kept, in frame starting at base 1.